This record looks at one T cell receptor (beta chain) sequence and its context. The antigen remains undetermined. The data are from a study of chemoradiotherapy in HPV16-positive cancers. Overall study: Candidate HPV-specific clones and shared TCR motifs came from a couple of HPV16-positive patients.

General observations from the study: Candidate HPV-specific clones and E7-related TCR motifs grew in tumor during treatment. HPV-specific T cells were functionally defined from only a couple of HPV16-positive patients.

Repertoires were sampled repeatedly during chemoradiotherapy. Clones were sequenced by immunoSEQ multiplex PCR, and TCRdb holds only the in-frame ones, with some missing. The sample lists roughly 70,000 clones, approximately 91% occurring once. There are 15 residues in the CDR3. V lost 6 bases and J 2 bases, leaving 17 bases between the germline ends. Germline-derived CDR1 and CDR2 are MNHNY and SVGAGI (reference sequence). The starting material was blood, obtained from a patient who underwent chemoradiotherapy. This sequence was found in a human donor with HPV-associated anogenital cancer. The gene calls are TRBV6-6 and TRBJ2-7, with D maybe TRBD1 (6 bases). In DNA form, the CDR3 reads TGTGCCAGCAGCTATTCCACAGGGAACCCCTACGAGCAGTACTTC. Its protein is CASSYSTGNPYEQYF.